Shown below are 6 T cell receptor beta chains from a single sample sequenced in a study of Ad26.COV2.S vaccination and SARS-CoV-2 variants. Assay used: immunoSEQ multiplex PCR; TCRdb lists only in-frame clones, some missing. The profile shows roughly 400,000 clones, roughly 91% of them singletons. The sample's treatment: 19 received Ad26.COV2.S at low or high dose, single or two shots; roughly 5 received placebo; per-sample allocation not given. The study sampled participants on day 63 after the first vaccine or placebo injection. The sequenced sample was peripheral blood, obtained in a trial of Ad26.COV2.S vaccine versus placebo. Every receptor here comes from a person between 18 and 65 years old who received the Ad26.COV2.S COVID-19 vaccine or a placebo.

The chain employs TRBV28 and TRBJ2-1; 8 positions agree with TRBD1. J lost 4 bases, V lost 6 bases, and 8 bases had no gene match. The V gene's germline CDR1 is MDHEN and CDR2 SYDVKM. The CDR3 is 15 residues long. CDR3 in DNA: TGTGCCAGCAGCCAAAGGGGGGACAGGTACAATGAGCAGTTCTTC. Translation: CASSQRGDRYNEQFF.

The chain employs TRBV4-1 and TRBJ1-1, with 8 bases fitting TRBD1. The V gene's germline CDR1 is MGHRA and CDR2 YSYEKL. The trim removed 4 bases at V and 3 bases at J, leaving 4 bases unmatched. The CDR3 is 14 amino acids. CDR3 coding DNA: TGCGCCAGCAGCCGCACGACAGGGGACACTGAAGCTTTCTTT. It is translated as CASSRTTGDTEAFF.

This sequence joins TRBV19 and TRBJ2-3; 7 bases line up with TRBD2. CDR1 is LNHDA and CDR2 is SQIVND in the germline V gene (reference sequence). The CDR3 is 15 residues long. J gave up 5 bases and V 6 bases, and 11 bases lay outside the gene matches. Here the CDR3 reads CASSRTTPGGDTQYF. CDR3 coding DNA: TGTGCCAGTAGCAGGACTACACCGGGGGGAGATACGCAGTATTTT.

This chain uses TRBV7-9 with TRBJ2-7; tentative D call: TRBD1 (5 bases). The CDR3 covers 14 residues. CDR1 SEHNR and CDR2 FQNEAQ come from the germline V gene (reference sequence). Trimming pared 5 bases from V and 2 bases from J, leaving 13 bases between. The CDR3 here is CASSLTTVTYEQYF. The CDR3 DNA sequence: TGTGCCAGCAGCCTCACGACAGTTACCTACGAGCAGTACTTC.

CDR3 region: CASSADSYNEQFF. In nucleotides, the CDR3 is TGTGCCAGCAGTGCTGACTCCTACAATGAGCAGTTCTTC. The chain carries TRBV25-1 and TRBJ2-1, with D unclear. CDR1 is MGHDK and CDR2 is SYGVNS in the germline V gene. The ends were cut back, 4 bases at V and 0 bases at J, with 4 bases in the middle. The CDR3 consists of 13 residues.

Of note for this clone: A much more abundant neighbour one base away suggests this may be a read error. This chain links TRBV6-5 with TRBJ2-7, with D tentatively TRBD1 or TRBD2 (5 bases each). CDR3 length: 13 amino acids. Germline V lookup: CDR1 MNHEY, CDR2 SVGAGI. V lost 6 bases, J lost 3 bases, and 12 bases lay in between. The CDR3 DNA reads TGTGCCAGCAGCCCGGGGCCTAACTACGAGCAGTACTTC. This translates into CASSPGPNYEQYF.